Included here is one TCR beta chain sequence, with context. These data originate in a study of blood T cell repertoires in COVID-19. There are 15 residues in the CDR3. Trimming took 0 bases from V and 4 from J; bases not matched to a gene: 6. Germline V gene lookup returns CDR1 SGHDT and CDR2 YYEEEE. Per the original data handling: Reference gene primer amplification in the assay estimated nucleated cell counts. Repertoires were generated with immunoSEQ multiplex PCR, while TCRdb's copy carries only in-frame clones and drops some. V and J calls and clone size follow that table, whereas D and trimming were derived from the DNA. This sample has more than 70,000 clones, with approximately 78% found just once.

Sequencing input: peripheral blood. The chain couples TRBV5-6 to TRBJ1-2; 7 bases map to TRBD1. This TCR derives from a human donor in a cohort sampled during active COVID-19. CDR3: CASSLVAGGSYGYTF. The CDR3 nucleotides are TGTGCCAGCAGCTTGGTGGCAGGGGGGAGCTATGGCTACACCTTC.